This T cell receptor (beta chain) was captured by sequencing in a study of T cells in Graves' hyperthyroidism and ophthalmopathy. The CDR3 totals 13 residues. V lost 5 bases and J lost 4, with 9 bases in between. CDR1 is ENHRY and CDR2 is SYGVKD in the germline V gene. About this clonotype: A much larger clone lies one base from this, so it may be a read error.

TCR beta CDR3 region amplification was performed from RNA transcripts. The HTBI primer set was used in a first-round RT-PCR of the TCR CDR3. Using its own MiXCR run on the multiplex PCR reads, TCRdb lists one record per CDR3 protein. The data show 95,000 to 100,000 distinct CDR3 sequences, around 52% seen once. Sequencing was carried out using blood. This TCR was recovered from a woman in her 40s with Graves' hyperthyroidism. This chain uses TRBV10-3 with TRBJ1-3, with D tentatively TRBD1 (5 bases). The CDR3 sequence: CAISSGPGNTIYF. The DNA for the CDR3 is TGTGCCATCAGTTCAGGGCCCGGAAACACCATATATTTT.